A single sample gave rise to the 11 T cell receptor beta chains below, sequenced in a study of blood T cells in healthy people across ages (dated by TCRdb to 2014 to 2015). Receptor libraries were prepared by 5' RACE. Instrument used: Illumina HiSeq 2500. A second PCR of roughly 7 to 11 cycles was performed with a sample-barcoded 5' primer and a J-beta primer mix. TCRdb reran the public reads through fastp at Q25 and MiXCR, keeping productive beta chains. Identical CDR3 protein sequences are pooled into one entry, listed with their most common genes and DNA. Across this sample there are approximately 780,000 distinct CDR3 sequences, with 25% to 30% seen only once. The ten top clones hold about 3% of the sample. This same sample was also taken into another study, of T cells of mothers and their children.

The material sequenced was blood. These receptors were collected from a boy aged 5-17 years in good health.

J is TRBJ2-5 and V is TRBV6-5; TRBD2 is a possible D gene (7 bases). Germline V lookup: CDR1 MNHEY, CDR2 SVGAGI. There are 16 residues in the CDR3. Trimming left V 2 bases short and J 5 bases short, with 18 bases between. The CDR3 DNA sequence: TGTGCCAGCAGTTACCAAGTGGGGGGGGCAAGGGAGACCCAGTACTTC. This gives the protein CASSYQVGGARETQYF.

As regards this clonotype: Compared with germline, one end of the junction differs, possibly owing to a read error. This sequence joins TRBV29-1 and TRBJ2-3; 9 bases are a match to TRBD1. CDR3 length equals 18 residues. CDR1 is SQVTM and CDR2 is ANQGSEA in the germline V gene. CDR3 in DNA: TGCAGCGTTCGAAGAAGGGGACAGGGCCTTCGGAGCACAGATACGCAGTACTTT. This codes for CSVRRRGQGLRSTDTQYF.

The chain links TRBV5-1 to TRBJ2-5, with 9 bases aligning to TRBD2. The V segment lost 5 bases and the J segment 4 bases; nucleotides outside the gene matches: 15. CDR3 length: 17 residues. The V gene's germline CDR1 is SGHRS and CDR2 YFSETQ. Written as DNA, the CDR3 is TGCGCCAGCAGACGCTCTACCGGCGGGGGGGCCGGAGAGACCCAGTACTTC. Translated: CASRRSTGGGAGETQYF. The full variable domain, rest sourced from reference TRBV5-1 and TRBJ2-5, is KAGVTQTPRYLIKTRGQQVTLSCSPISGHRSVSWYQQTPGQGLQFLFEYFSETQRNKGNFPGRFSGRQFSNSRSEMNVSTLELGDSALYLCASRRSTGGGAGETQYFGPGTRLLVL.

V usage is TRBV12-3 or TRBV12-4 and J usage is TRBJ1-2; D perhaps matches TRBD1 (5 bases). Trimming left V 8 bases short and J 0 bases short, with 22 bases between. The CDR3 is 17 amino acids. This CDR3 is CASDSSGGKYTNYGYTF. The CDR3 DNA follows: TGTGCCAGCGACTCCAGCGGGGGAAAATATACTAACTATGGCTACACCTTC.

The chain employs TRBV20-1 and TRBJ1-6; 9 nucleotides agree with TRBD1. This CDR3 spans 13 amino acids. The ends lost 3 bases at V and 7 bases at J; junction bases unmatched: 1. Germline V CDR1 and CDR2: DFQATT, SNEGSKA (reference sequence). The CDR3, as DNA: TGCAGTGCTAGTGACAGGGGGAATTCACCCCTCCACTTT. Amino acid sequence: CSASDRGNSPLHF.

This clonotype has just a few counts. It is likely a read error, because the conserved phenylalanine at the end of the CDR3 is missing. The chain employs TRBV27 and TRBJ1-2; D is uncertain. Germline CDR1 reads MNHEY; CDR2 reads SMNVEV (reference sequence). The ends were cut back, 5 bases at V and 7 bases at J, with 5 bases in the middle. The CDR3 extends over 10 amino acids. DNA for the CDR3: TGTGCCAGCAGTCACGGTGGCTACACCTCC. Translated, it gives CASSHGGYTS.

This chain links TRBV12-3 or TRBV12-4 with TRBJ1-3; D gene ambiguous. V lost 1 base, J lost 4 bases, and 8 bases lay in between. This CDR3 region has 14 residues. CDR3 bases: TGTGCCAGCAGTTTAGGGGGAAAAGGAAACACCATATATTTT. Translating gives CASSLGGKGNTIYF.

CDR3 sequence (DNA): TGCAGTGCTAGAAGGTTAGGGGTAGGGAATGAGCAGTTCTTC. Its translation: CSARRLGVGNEQFF. V usage is TRBV20-1 and J usage is TRBJ2-5, with D maybe TRBD1 (5 bases). Matching the DNA end better, TRBJ2-1 makes the J call doubtful. Germline V lookup: CDR1 DFQATT, CDR2 SNEGSKA (reference sequence). The length of the CDR3 is 14 residues.

This clonotype was found a few times. The chain uses TRBV20-1 and TRBJ2-2; tentative D call: TRBD2 (7 bases). The V gene lost 0 bases and the J gene lost 4 bases, with 12 bases spanning the gap. The CDR3 is 15 residues long. From germline, CDR1 is DFQATT and CDR2 SNEGSKA (reference sequence). CDR3 in DNA: TGCAGTGCTAGAGATCGGAGGGGGGGCACCGGGGAGCTGTTTTTT. As protein: CSARDRRGGTGELFF.

V and J are TRBV2 and TRBJ2-1; TRBD1 agrees at 8 bases. From germline, CDR1 is SNHLY and CDR2 FYNNEI. The CDR3 has 15 amino acids. Trimming removed 7 bases from V and 4 bases from J; junction bases left unmatched: 9. The CDR3 nucleotides are TGTGCCAGCAAGGGCCCTAACAGGGGGTACAATGAGCAGTTCTTC. Translating gives CASKGPNRGYNEQFF.

V gene TRBV29-1 combines with J gene TRBJ2-7; 10 nucleotides match TRBD2. The J call is in doubt because the DNA end fits TRBJ2-5 better. The germline CDR1 and CDR2 sequences are SQVTM and ANQGSEA. This CDR3 region has 13 residues. The CDR3 reads CSWTSGDQETQYF. DNA of the CDR3: TGCAGCTGGACTAGCGGAGACCAAGAGACCCAGTACTTC.